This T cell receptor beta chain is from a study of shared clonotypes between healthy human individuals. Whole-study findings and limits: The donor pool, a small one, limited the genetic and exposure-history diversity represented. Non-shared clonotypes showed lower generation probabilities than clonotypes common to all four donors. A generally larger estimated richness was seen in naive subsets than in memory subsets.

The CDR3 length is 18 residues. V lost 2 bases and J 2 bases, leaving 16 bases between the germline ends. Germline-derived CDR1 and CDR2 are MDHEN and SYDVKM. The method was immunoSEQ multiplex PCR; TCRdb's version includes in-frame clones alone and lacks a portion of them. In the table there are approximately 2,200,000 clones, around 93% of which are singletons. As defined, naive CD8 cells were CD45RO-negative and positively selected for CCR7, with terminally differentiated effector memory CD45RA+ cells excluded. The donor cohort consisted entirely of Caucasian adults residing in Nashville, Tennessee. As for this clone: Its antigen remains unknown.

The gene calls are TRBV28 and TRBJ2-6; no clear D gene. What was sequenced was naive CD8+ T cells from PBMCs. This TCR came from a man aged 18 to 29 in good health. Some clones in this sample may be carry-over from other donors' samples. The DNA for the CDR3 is TGTGCCAGCAGTTTAGGGTGGGCCCCTTCCCCTGGGGCCAACGTCCTGACTTTC. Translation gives CASSLGWAPSPGANVLTF.